Below are 5 T cell receptor beta chains sequenced from a single sample in a study of human T cells and chemical hapten exposure. MiXCR was run by TCRdb on the RACE reads, yielding one entry per CDR3 protein. The sample contains about 81,000 distinct CDR3 sequences, roughly a tenth of which appear only once. The time point: patch test 2, 6 weeks after DPC sensitization. Treatment noted: therapeutic diphenylcyclopropenone sensitization with weekly scalp DPC. Material: whole blood, obtained in connection with sensitization to the hapten diphenylcyclopropenone (DPC). The receptors come from a woman aged 25 to 39 with alopecia areata. Some clones in this sample may be carry-over from other donors' samples.

The table lists this clonotype with many counts. This chain connects TRBV20-1 to TRBJ1-5, with unresolved D. This CDR3 is 14 amino acids long. Germline CDR1 DFQATT, CDR2 SNEGSKA (reference sequence). V was clipped by 4 bases and J by 4 bases, with 14 bases between them. The CDR3 is CSAMAGSVNQPQHF. The CDR3 DNA follows: TGCAGTGCTATGGCAGGCTCCGTTAATCAGCCCCAGCATTTT.

This clonotype has a count of ten or more. V and J are TRBV15 and TRBJ2-7; D is ambiguous. The CDR3 contains 13 residues. V lost 0 bases, J lost 5 bases, and 8 bases lay in between. Looked up from germline, CDR1 is LNHNV and CDR2 is YYDKDF (reference sequence). The CDR3 DNA reads as TGTGCCACCAGCAGAGATCAAGGAGACGAGCAGTACTTC. Amino acid sequence: CATSRDQGDEQYF.

This clonotype was detected ten times or more. J is TRBJ2-7 and V is TRBV7-9, with 8 bases matching TRBD2. The CDR3 is 15 residues long. Trimming at V came to 5 bases and at J to 3 bases, leaving 9 bases not matched to a gene. The germline V gene encodes CDR1 SEHNR and CDR2 FQNEAQ (reference sequence). The CDR3 region is CASSRTSSTIYEQYF. In DNA, the CDR3 is TGTGCCAGCAGCCGGACTAGCTCTACCATCTACGAGCAGTACTTC.

The rearrangement links TRBV20-1 to TRBJ1-4, with D maybe TRBD1 (6 bases). Germline V CDR1 and CDR2: DFQATT, SNEGSKA (reference sequence). There are 14 residues in the CDR3. Trimming left V 0 bases short and J 8 bases short, with 13 bases between. CDR3 in DNA: TGCAGTGCTAGAGATAGGGGGTTGGGGGAAAAACTGTTTTTT. Protein product: CSARDRGLGEKLFF.

This clonotype was seen only a few times. This chain uses TRBV5-1 with TRBJ1-4; TRBD1 is a possible D gene (6 bases). The CDR3 length is 14 residues. Trimming shortened V by 4 bases and J by 6 bases, and 13 bases separated the two germline ends. CDR1 is SGHRS, CDR2 YFSETQ, per germline. CDR3 in amino acids: CASSHREADEKLFF. In nucleotides, the CDR3 is TGCGCCAGCAGCCACAGGGAGGCTGATGAAAAACTGTTTTTT.